The 24 T cell receptor beta chains in this list originate from one sample, sequenced in a study of T cell repertoires in cytomegalovirus infection. Antigens for these TCRs are unknown. TCRdb reanalysed the reads using MiXCR and keeps one entry per CDR3 protein. The data contain fewer than 900,000 distinct CDR3 sequences, roughly 28% of them singletons. The material sequenced was cultured CD8+ T cells from PBMCs, taken from culture after CMV antigen stimulation. These receptors all stem from a human donor in good health (CMV status not recorded). Some clones in this sample may be carry-over from other donors' samples.

V usage is TRBV11-1 and J usage is TRBJ1-1; D remains ambiguous. The length of the CDR3 is 14 residues. The germline V gene has CDR1 SGHAT and CDR2 FQDESV (reference sequence). V lost 3 bases and J lost 0, with 8 bases in between. The CDR3 sequence is CASSLTKMNTEAFF. Here the CDR3 DNA reads TGTGCCAGCAGCTTGACAAAAATGAACACTGAAGCTTTCTTT.

The chain is built from TRBV6-2 or TRBV6-3 and TRBJ2-2, with D possibly TRBD2 on 6 matching bases. The CDR3 has 15 residues. Per the germline V gene, CDR1 is MNHEY and CDR2 is SVGEGT. V lost 7 bases and J lost 5, with 17 bases in between. The CDR3 spells CASNTFWGETGELFF. In DNA form, the CDR3 reads TGTGCCAGCAACACCTTTTGGGGGGAAACCGGGGAGCTGTTTTTT.

The chain uses TRBV10-3 and TRBJ2-1; 9 nucleotides match TRBD2. V trimming: 7 bases; J trimming: 7 bases; junction bases outside the gene matches: 14. The CDR3 is made up of 16 amino acids. Germline CDR1 reads ENHRY; CDR2 reads SYGVKD. CDR3 nucleotide sequence: TGTGCCATCAAGGAGGGCGGGGGGGCCTCCGGGAATGAGCAGTTCTTC. Its translation: CAIKEGGGASGNEQFF.

J is TRBJ2-7 and V is TRBV6-5, with 9 positions matching TRBD2. The CDR3 covers 15 residues. After removal of 5 bases from V and 2 bases from J, the junction contained 7 bases not matched to a gene. Germline-derived CDR1 and CDR2 are MNHEY and SVGAGI. CDR3 residues: CASSPRSGGTYEQYV. The CDR3 DNA is TGTGCCAGCAGTCCGCGTAGCGGGGGAACCTACGAGCAGTACGTC.

The chain combines TRBV5-4 with TRBJ1-6, with a weak D call TRBD1 (5 bases). Germline loops: CDR1 SGHNT, CDR2 YYREEE (reference sequence). The CDR3 spans 15 residues. Trimming left V 4 bases short and J 10 bases short, with 18 bases between. The CDR3 loop is CASSPGQGFGSPLHF. Here the CDR3 DNA reads TGTGCCAGCAGCCCCGGTCAGGGATTTGGATCACCCCTCCACTTT.

This clonotype was counted a few times. This sequence joins TRBV11-2 and TRBJ2-7; D unclear. With 0 bases removed from V and 0 bases from J, the gap between germline ends came to 9 bases. The CDR3 has 15 residues. Germline V gene lookup returns CDR1 SGHAT and CDR2 FQNNGV. The chain's CDR3 is CASSLDAARSYEQYV. CDR3 coding DNA: TGTGCCAGCAGCTTAGATGCAGCTCGCTCCTACGAGCAGTACGTC.

This clonotype has a handful of counts. V gene TRBV7-9 combines with J gene TRBJ1-5; D is undetermined. The CDR3 totals 14 residues. Germline CDR1 is SEHNR and CDR2 is FQNEAQ (reference sequence). V was shortened by 1 base and J by 4 bases, with 8 bases between the two germline ends. DNA for the CDR3: TGTGCCAGCAGCTTAGGAGAAAATAATCAGCCCCAGCATTTT. It translates to CASSLGENNQPQHF.

This clonotype has a handful of counts. The chain links TRBV14 to TRBJ2-7; 8 nucleotides match TRBD2. This CDR3 has 14 residues. Germline V gene lookup returns CDR1 SGHDN and CDR2 FVKESK. Trimming at V came to 6 bases and at J to 4 bases, leaving 8 bases not matched to a gene. The CDR3 DNA reads as TGTGCCAGCAGTCTGCGGGGGGAACTTTACGAGCAGTACTTC. Translating it yields CASSLRGELYEQYF. Variable domain in full (rest from reference TRBV14 and TRBJ2-7): EAGVTQFPSHSVIEKGQTVTLRCDPISGHDNLYWYRRVMGKEIKFLLHFVKESKQDESGMPNNRFLAERTGGTYSTLKVQPAELEDSGVYFCASSLRGELYEQYFGPGTRLTVT.

The genes are TRBV5-4 and TRBJ1-1, with 7 bases aligning to TRBD1. The CDR3 contains 15 residues. Germline-derived CDR1 and CDR2 are SGHNT and YYREEE (reference sequence). Trimming removed 4 bases from V and 5 bases from J; junction bases left unmatched: 11. CDR3 sequence reads: CASSRWEGAETEAFF. The CDR3 coding sequence is TGTGCCAGCAGCCGCTGGGAGGGGGCGGAAACTGAAGCTTTCTTT.

V usage is TRBV29-1 and J usage is TRBJ2-2, with 8 nucleotides matching TRBD2. J lost 1 base, V lost 3 bases, and 7 bases had no gene match. Per the germline V gene, CDR1 is SQVTM and CDR2 is ANQGSEA. This CDR3 is 16 amino acids long. CDR3 loop: CSVDLRGARNTGELFF. CDR3 sequence (DNA): TGCAGCGTTGATTTGCGGGGGGCACGGAACACCGGGGAGCTGTTTTTT.

This clonotype was picked up a small number of times. The chain combines TRBV7-8 with TRBJ2-7; TRBD2 agrees at 12 bases. V shed 2 bases and J 5 bases; nucleotides not matched to a gene: 7. Germline CDR1 and CDR2: SGHVS and FQNEAQ. This CDR3 region has 16 residues. CDR3 sequence: CASSLPLAGGVDEQYV. The DNA of the CDR3 is TGTGCCAGCAGCTTACCCCTAGCGGGGGGGGTGGACGAGCAGTACGTC.

The chain has TRBV25-1 and TRBJ2-7; D is perhaps TRBD1 or TRBD2 (7 bases each). Trimming cost V 6 bases and J 5 bases, with 14 bases left between them. Germline CDR1 reads MGHDK; CDR2 reads SYGVNS. CDR3 length: 13 amino acids. This CDR3 reads CASSDQGGDEQYV. The CDR3 nucleotides are TGTGCCAGCAGCGACCAGGGGGGGGACGAGCAGTACGTC.

The V call is TRBV12-3 or TRBV12-4, the J call TRBJ2-7; a possible D gene is TRBD1 (5 bases). V gave up 7 bases and J gave up 5 bases, with 15 bases separating them. CDR3 length equals 13 residues. CDR3 amino acids: CASTWTLHDEQYF. CDR3 in DNA: TGTGCCAGCACCTGGACATTACACGACGAGCAGTACTTC.

The chain couples TRBV27 to TRBJ2-7, with D perhaps matching TRBD2 (5 bases). Germline V CDR1 and CDR2: MNHEY, SMNVEV (reference sequence). The CDR3 sequence is 11 residues long. Trimming took 10 bases from V and 3 from J, leaving 10 bases between them. The CDR3 sequence is CATSRGYEQYV. The CDR3 DNA sequence: TGTGCCACCTCCCGGGGCTACGAGCAGTACGTC.

The chain joins TRBV11-3 to TRBJ1-1; D possibly corresponds to TRBD1 (5 bases). Germline V gene data show CDR1 as SGHNT and CDR2 as YENEEA. The CDR3 contains 15 residues. Trimming stripped 0 bases from V and 5 bases from J, with 13 bases between. The CDR3 nucleotides read TGTGCCAGCAGCTTAGATCGGCAGGGAGAGACTGAAGCTTTCTTT. It specifies CASSLDRQGETEAFF. Looking up the rest from reference TRBV11-3 and TRBJ1-1 gives the full variable domain: EAGVVQSPRYKIIEKKQPVAFWCNPISGHNTLYWYLQNLGQGPELLIRYENEEAVDDSQLPKDRFSAERLKGVDSTLKIQPAELGDSAVYLCASSLDRQGETEAFFGQGTRLTVV.

This clonotype has more than one count but fewer than ten. The rearrangement joins TRBV6-5 to TRBJ1-5; D gene unclear. The ends were cut back, 2 bases at V and 6 bases at J, with 11 bases in the middle. The CDR3 is made up of 14 amino acids. The germline V gene encodes CDR1 MNHEY and CDR2 SVGAGI. CDR3: CASSYGPQGQPQHF. CDR3 DNA: TGTGCCAGCAGTTACGGTCCGCAAGGTCAGCCCCAGCATTTT.

This chain uses TRBV11-2 with TRBJ2-7; D is possibly TRBD2 (6 bases). Trimming removed 3 bases from V and 7 bases from J, with 13 bases in between. The CDR3 sequence is 13 residues long. The germline V gene has CDR1 SGHAT and CDR2 FQNNGV. This CDR3 reads CASSLGGVGEQYV. CDR3 coding DNA: TGTGCCAGCAGCTTGGGCGGGGTGGGAGAGCAGTACGTC.

This clonotype showed up just a few times. The chain links TRBV2 to TRBJ2-7; 9 bases fit TRBD1. Germline CDR1 is SNHLY and CDR2 is FYNNEI. J lost 0 bases, V lost 7 bases, and 4 bases had no gene match. This CDR3 is 14 amino acids long. CDR3 region: CASTDRGSSYEQYV. CDR3 sequence (DNA): TGTGCCAGCACCGACAGGGGGAGCTCCTACGAGCAGTACGTC.

This clonotype occurred a few times. CDR3 sequence: CASPPPGQGAETQYF. The CDR3 DNA reads as TGTGCCAGCCCCCCACCGGGACAGGGGGCGGAGACCCAGTACTTC. The V and J genes are TRBV28 and TRBJ2-5; TRBD1 matches 12 bases. Per the germline V gene, CDR1 is MDHEN and CDR2 is SYDVKM. The trim removed 8 bases at V and 5 bases at J, leaving 9 bases unmatched. This CDR3 comprises 15 residues.

CDR3 loop: CANLAGGADTQYF. CDR3 DNA: TGTGCCAACCTAGCGGGGGGTGCAGATACGCAGTATTTT. The J gene is TRBJ2-3, the V gene TRBV2; 11 nucleotides match TRBD2. V lost 10 bases to trimming and J lost 4 bases; unmatched junction nucleotides: 4. This CDR3 is 13 amino acids long. CDR1 SNHLY and CDR2 FYNNEI come from the germline V gene.

The table lists this clonotype with a count of one. This chain connects TRBV12-3 or TRBV12-4 to TRBJ1-1; no clear D gene. The V and J ends lost 4 bases and 2 bases respectively, with 11 bases between them. The CDR3 consists of 14 residues. The DNA of the CDR3 is TGTGCCAGCAGTTGGCCTATGAGAAACACTGAAGCTTTCTTT. This codes for CASSWPMRNTEAFF.

This chain joins TRBV29-1 and TRBJ2-1, with D possibly called TRBD1 or TRBD2 (5 bases each). The CDR3 is 13 residues long. Germline V lookup: CDR1 SQVTM, CDR2 ANQGSEA. V lost 7 bases, J lost 6 bases, and 16 bases lay in between. As DNA, the CDR3 is TGCAGCGCTCCGGGACCTTCGATCAATGAGCAGTTCTTC. As protein: CSAPGPSINEQFF.

This clonotype was seen many times. The chain combines TRBV7-2 with TRBJ1-5, with D uncertain. The CDR3 has 15 amino acids. Per the germline V gene, CDR1 is SGHTA and CDR2 is FQGNSA. Trimming stripped 1 base from V and 9 bases from J, with 16 bases between. The CDR3 region is CASSLDAGLGRPQHF. The CDR3 bases are TGTGCCAGCAGCTTAGACGCAGGCCTAGGGAGGCCCCAGCATTTT. Full variable domain (rest looked up from reference TRBV7-2 and TRBJ1-5): GAGVSQSPSNKVTEKGKDVELRCDPISGHTALYWYRQSLGQGLEFLIYFQGNSAPDKSGLPSDRFSAERTGGSVSTLTIQRTQQEDSAVYLCASSLDAGLGRPQHFGDGTRLSIL.

The J gene is TRBJ2-5, the V gene TRBV10-3; D is uncertain. CDR3 length: 13 amino acids. V was shortened by 8 bases and J by 9 bases, with 19 bases between the two germline ends. Germline-derived CDR1 and CDR2 are ENHRY and SYGVKD. The CDR3 bases are TGTGCCATCCTATCTTCAGAGAGTAAGGCCCAGTACTTC. The encoded protein is CAILSSESKAQYF.